One T cell receptor (beta chain) is described in this entry. This CDR3 contains 15 residues. Germline V gene sequence: CDR1 DFQATT, CDR2 SNEGSKA (reference sequence). The V gene end was trimmed by 5 bases and the J gene end by 6 bases; junction bases not matched to a gene: 10. The data belong to a study of T cells in Graves' hyperthyroidism and ophthalmopathy. Exclusion of a patient resulted from uncontrolled infection, other autoimmune disease, pregnancy or lactation. The diagnostic basis comprised clinical symptoms, serum thyroxine and TRAb, thyroid ultrasound and orbital computed tomography. Amplified TCR beta CDR3 regions came from RNA transcripts. With the HTBI primer set, the TCR CDR3 went through a first round of RT-PCR. One entry per CDR3 protein, called by TCRdb with MiXCR from the multiplex PCR reads. The data show roughly 130,000 distinct CDR3 sequences, less than 25% seen once.

Sequences were obtained from blood. The sequence was collected from a woman aged 45-65 years with Graves' hyperthyroidism that later progressed to Graves' ophthalmopathy. The chain carries TRBV20-1 and TRBJ1-6; 7 bases fit TRBD1. The CDR3 DNA reads as TGCAGTGCTGCATCCTCCGGGACAGTTAATTCACCCCTCCACTTT. Translated, it gives CSAASSGTVNSPLHF.